This paragraph covers one TCR beta chain sequence. Its antigen is unknown. The input lacks base qualities; no much larger clone sits a single base away. The data were obtained in a study of blood T cell repertoires in COVID-19 (dated by TCRdb to the early 2020s). Regarding the research as a whole: Samples covering the acute and convalescent phases of COVID-19 were provided by collaborators in the United States, Italy and Spain. The prospective study material was composed of cDNA or gDNA derived from T cells, B-cell-depleted T cells, or PBMCs. A freely available public database, intended as a resource for researchers studying the immune response to SARS-CoV-2, is where the repertoires were released. Nearly every sample came with metadata listing a de-identified subject ID, COVID-19 status, age in years and sex. Deeply sampled blood TCRbeta repertoires from subjects exposed to, actively infected with, or recovered from COVID-19 were included in the dataset. Samples came from the ongoing ImmuneRACE study (first 160 participants) plus 1,254 subjects from 6 global collaborators. HLA class I and class II types, where available, came from metadata supplied by the sample provider rather than from assay-based typing. Broad study findings and their caveats: How much clinical and demographic metadata was included differed by source and by participant, and the metadata was provided uncurated.

The immunoSEQ Assay, a bias-controlled multiplex PCR, was used to amplify TCRbeta CDR3 regions from genomic DNA. On the authors' methods: The number of nucleated cells in each sample was estimated from the amplification of reference gene primers within the assay. To quantify the absolute abundance of each unique TCRbeta CDR3 rearrangement, sequence reads were collapsed and filtered. For each sample, productive Simpson clonality was calculated by taking the square root of Simpson's diversity index across productive rearrangements. This is the immuneACCESS table as TCRdb keeps it, with only in-frame sequences that have V and J called. A part of the clones is gone; compared with another copy, unresolved V genes explain less than half, and the rest is unexplained. V and J calls plus clone size are reproduced from that table; the DNA served to infer D and trimming. This sample comprises approximately 160,000 clones, 80% to 90% of them detected only once. Jointly, the top ten make up 4% of the sample.

The collaborating institutions used their own protocols to collect whole blood in K2EDTA tubes. For TCRbeta analysis, collaborators shipped samples as frozen whole blood, isolated PBMCs, or DNA extracted from either of those sample types. The CDR3 runs 16 amino acids, cysteine and phenylalanine included. Only the CDR3 part of the read is kept: 48 bases, read in frame from the first base. Cut back by 1 base and 4 bases, the V and J ends lie 15 bases apart. CDR1 and CDR2 are drawn from the germline V gene (reference sequence): LGHDT, YNNKEL. The source of this sequence is a woman in her sixties or seventies with acute or convalescent COVID-19. This chain is built from TRBV3-1 (or the pseudogene TRBV3-2) and TRBJ2-3; possibly the D gene is TRBD2, per 5 matching bases. Sample: peripheral blood. The nucleotide sequence reads as follows: TGTGCCAGCAGCCAAGCCGGCCTACCCGGGGCAGATACGCAGTATTTT. This gives the protein CASSQAGLPGADTQYF.